Listed below are T cell receptor beta chains from one sample, sequenced in a study of T cells in Graves' hyperthyroidism and ophthalmopathy. TCRdb ran MiXCR on the multiplex PCR reads and lists one entry per CDR3 protein. The table lists around 690,000 distinct CDR3 sequences, 15% to 20% of them singletons. Sequencing input: blood. These receptors were collected from a man over 45 with Graves' hyperthyroidism. CDR3s include the opening cysteine and the closing phenylalanine or tryptophan. Fields, in order: clone size, J gene, D gene, V gene, CDR3 protein, CDR3 DNA. A D gene is named only where the DNA matches it firmly. Size is stated for part of the rows, as once, few or many counts, or as a class when the clone is expanded.

>NA|TRBJ1-1|TRBD1|TRBV12-3/TRBV12-4
CASRRPGTGGEEAFF
TGTGCCAGCAGACGACCGGGGACAGGGGGCGAGGAAGCTTTCTTT
>few|TRBJ2-1|TRBD2|TRBV6-1
CASRKTGTRGNEQFF
TGTGCCAGCAGGAAGACGGGGACTAGAGGCAATGAGCAGTTCTTC
>few|TRBJ2-3|NA|TRBV29-1
CSVEARNEQSYTDTQYF
TGCAGCGTTGAAGCCCGGAACGAACAGTCTTACACAGATACGCAGTATTTT
>NA|TRBJ2-3|TRBD2|TRBV7-3
CASSLKLAGASDTQYF
TGTGCCAGCAGCTTAAAACTAGCGGGAGCTTCAGATACGCAGTATTTT
>NA|TRBJ2-7|TRBD1|TRBV10-3
CAIEGTGGDEQYF
TGTGCCATCGAAGGGACAGGGGGCGACGAGCAGTACTTC
>many|TRBJ2-7|NA|TRBV2
CASTLRTLGEQYF
TGTGCCAGCACTCTTCGGACTCTGGGGGAGCAGTACTTC
>many|TRBJ2-1|NA|TRBV12-3/TRBV12-4
CASSFQLRSYNEQFF
TGTGCCAGCAGTTTTCAGTTACGTTCCTACAATGAGCAGTTCTTC
>few|TRBJ2-1|TRBD2|TRBV29-1
CSVEDRLAGGLNEQFF
TGCAGCGTTGAAGATAGGCTAGCGGGAGGGTTGAATGAGCAGTTCTTC
>few|TRBJ2-7|NA|TRBV28
CASSLRGAEQYF
TGTGCCAGCAGTTTAAGGGGAGCCGAGCAGTACTTC
>NA|TRBJ1-2|NA|TRBV30
CAWSLQNYGYTF
TGTGCCTGGAGTTTACAGAACTATGGCTACACCTTC
>many|TRBJ1-5|TRBD1|TRBV6-1
CASRRQGANNQPQHF
TGTGCCAGCAGAAGACAGGGGGCGAATAATCAGCCCCAGCATTTT
>many|TRBJ2-1|TRBD2|TRBV29-1
CSVEPGLAGGYGSDEQFF
TGCAGCGTCGAACCGGGACTAGCGGGAGGATACGGATCGGATGAGCAGTTCTTC
>many|TRBJ2-2|NA|TRBV7-6
CASSPTITEANTGELFF
TGTGCCAGCAGCCCTACCATTACAGAAGCCAACACCGGGGAGCTGTTTTTT
>many|TRBJ1-1|NA|TRBV6-1
CASLLLRGETEAFF
TGTGCCAGCTTACTACTAAGGGGGGAAACTGAAGCTTTCTTT
>many|TRBJ2-3|NA|TRBV2
CASIAGAGTDTQYF
TGTGCCAGCATTGCAGGGGCCGGCACAGATACGCAGTATTTT
>NA|TRBJ2-7|TRBD2|TRBV20-1
CSARDRLDSGISYEQYF
TGCAGTGCTAGAGATAGGCTGGATAGCGGGATCTCCTACGAGCAGTACTTC
>NA|TRBJ1-2|NA|TRBV11-2
CASSYLGPPRTF
TGTGCCAGCAGCTACCTTGGACCGCCGCGAACCTTC
>NA|TRBJ2-1|TRBD2|TRBV27
CASSLGSGGEQFF
TGTGCCAGCAGTTTAGGATCGGGAGGTGAGCAGTTCTTC
>few|TRBJ2-2|NA|TRBV5-1
CASSLAVSNTGELFF
TGCGCCAGCAGCTTGGCCGTCAGTAACACCGGGGAGCTGTTTTTT
>NA|TRBJ2-4|NA|TRBV28
CASSSGSYVKNIQYF
TGTGCCAGCAGTTCCGGGAGTTACGTCAAAAACATTCAGTACTTC
>NA|TRBJ1-4|NA|TRBV11-2
CASSPRTPEGGKLFF
TGTGCCAGCAGCCCGCGGACGCCCGAAGGGGGAAAACTGTTTTTT
>NA|TRBJ1-2|NA|TRBV6-4
CASSDPGVKGYTF
TGTGCCAGCAGTGACCCTGGAGTAAAGGGCTACACCTTC
>many|TRBJ2-7|NA|TRBV29-1
CSVGETFSLGEQYF
TGCAGCGTTGGTGAAACGTTCTCTTTAGGGGAGCAGTACTTC
>many|TRBJ2-3|TRBD1|TRBV24-1
CATSDPTGASTDTQYF
TGTGCCACCAGTGATCCGACAGGGGCTAGCACAGATACGCAGTATTTT
>many|TRBJ1-2|NA|TRBV30
CASDLLDLDYGYTF
TGTGCCTCGGATCTATTGGACCTGGACTATGGCTACACCTTC
>many|TRBJ2-5|NA|TRBV24-1
CATSDSQGGQETQYF
TGTGCCACCAGTGATAGTCAAGGCGGCCAAGAGACCCAGTACTTC
>many|TRBJ1-2|NA|TRBV29-1
CSATQQGTNYGYTF
TGCAGCGCGACCCAACAGGGAACTAACTATGGCTACACCTTC
>many|TRBJ2-7|TRBD2|TRBV20-1
CSATGTSGSSSSYEQYF
TGCAGTGCTACCGGGACTAGCGGGAGTTCCAGCTCCTACGAGCAGTACTTC
>few|TRBJ2-7|NA|TRBV27
CASGLFGGQYF
TGTGCCAGCGGACTGTTTGGTGGGCAGTACTTC
>few|TRBJ2-7|NA|TRBV20-1
CSARGAHHEQYF
TGCAGTGCTAGAGGGGCTCACCACGAGCAGTACTTC
>NA|TRBJ1-5|NA|TRBV19
CASMGVGGAQPQHF
TGTGCCAGTATGGGGGTCGGGGGGGCCCAGCCCCAGCATTTT
>NA|TRBJ2-1|TRBD2|TRBV29-1
CSVEETAGGSYNEQFF
TGCAGCGTTGAAGAGACGGCGGGAGGTTCCTACAATGAGCAGTTCTTC
>many|TRBJ2-3|TRBD2|TRBV27
CASSPRTRFTDTQYF
TGTGCCAGCAGCCCCAGGACTAGATTTACAGATACGCAGTATTTT
>many|TRBJ2-7|TRBD2|TRBV2
CASINLRTSGRAYEQYF
TGTGCCAGCATCAACCTCAGGACTAGCGGGAGGGCCTACGAGCAGTACTTC
>few|TRBJ1-2|TRBD1|TRBV12-3/TRBV12-4
CASSFQTGGPYGYTF
TGTGCCAGCAGTTTTCAGACAGGGGGTCCCTATGGCTACACCTTC
>NA|TRBJ2-3|TRBD2|TRBV20-1
CSARDLREASSTDTQYF
TGCAGTGCTAGAGATCTTCGGGAGGCATCGAGCACAGATACGCAGTATTTT
>many|TRBJ2-7|NA|TRBV5-1
CASSSRNSYEQYF
TGCGCCAGCAGCTCTCGGAATTCCTACGAGCAGTACTTC
>NA|TRBJ1-5|NA|TRBV6-2/TRBV6-3
CASQEYGNQPQHF
TGTGCCAGTCAGGAGTATGGCAATCAGCCCCAGCATTTT
>many|TRBJ2-3|NA|TRBV20-1
CSATTSFSDTQYF
TGCAGTGCTACGACTAGTTTCTCAGATACGCAGTATTTT
>few|TRBJ2-1|TRBD2|TRBV27
CASTGGTSFHNEQFF
TGTGCCAGCACGGGGGGGACTAGCTTCCACAATGAGCAGTTCTTC
>many|TRBJ1-1|NA|TRBV28
CASSPAGRLNTEAFF
TGTGCCAGCAGTCCGGCCGGCAGGTTGAACACTGAAGCTTTCTTT
>few|TRBJ2-1|TRBD2|TRBV20-1
CSARHPQAGVGSGEQFF
TGCAGTGCTAGACACCCCCAAGCGGGAGTGGGATCGGGGGAGCAGTTCTTC
>many|TRBJ2-1|TRBD2|TRBV6-2/TRBV6-3
CASSSLPSGGSYNEQFF
TGTGCCAGCAGTTCACTGCCTAGCGGTGGCTCCTACAATGAGCAGTTCTTC
>many|TRBJ2-1|NA|TRBV24-1
CATSDRMGGQAGGRAYNEQFF
TGTGCCACCAGTGACCGAATGGGTGGACAGGCAGGGGGGAGGGCCTACAATGAGCAGTTCTTC
>many|TRBJ2-7|NA|TRBV12-3/TRBV12-4
CASSSRPYEQYF
TGTGCCAGCAGTTCCCGGCCCTACGAGCAGTACTTC
>few|TRBJ2-7|TRBD1|TRBV28
CASEDRQSHEQYF
TGTGCCAGCGAGGACAGGCAATCCCACGAGCAGTACTTC
>many|TRBJ2-3|TRBD2|TRBV11-2
CASSLVWTSGSVDTQYF
TGTGCCAGCAGCTTAGTTTGGACTAGCGGGAGCGTGGATACGCAGTATTTT
>many|TRBJ1-2|NA|TRBV19
CASSESYGYTF
TGTGCCAGTAGTGAGTCCTATGGCTACACCTTC
>many|TRBJ2-3|NA|TRBV28
CASSLYQAGTDTQYF
TGTGCCAGCAGTTTATACCAGGCGGGCACAGATACGCAGTATTTT
>many|TRBJ2-5|NA|TRBV2
CASSERAAFKETQYF
TGTGCCAGCAGTGAAAGGGCAGCGTTCAAAGAGACCCAGTACTTC
>many|TRBJ2-2|NA|TRBV29-1
CSASPGANTGELFF
TGCAGCGCCTCCCCAGGAGCCAACACCGGGGAGCTGTTTTTT
>few|TRBJ1-1|TRBD1|TRBV28
CAHNAGQGMVNTEAFF
TGTGCCCATAACGCGGGACAGGGGATGGTAAACACTGAAGCTTTCTTT
>NA|TRBJ2-1|NA|TRBV29-1
CSVVRTADYNEQFF
TGCAGCGTTGTGCGGACAGCCGACTACAATGAGCAGTTCTTC
>many|TRBJ2-2|TRBD2|TRBV24-1
CATSESGSRIGELFF
TGTGCCACCAGTGAGAGCGGGAGCCGAATCGGGGAGCTGTTTTTT
>NA|TRBJ2-5|NA|TRBV4-1
CASSQDNREASETQYF
TGCGCCAGCAGCCAAGACAACAGGGAGGCTTCAGAGACCCAGTACTTC